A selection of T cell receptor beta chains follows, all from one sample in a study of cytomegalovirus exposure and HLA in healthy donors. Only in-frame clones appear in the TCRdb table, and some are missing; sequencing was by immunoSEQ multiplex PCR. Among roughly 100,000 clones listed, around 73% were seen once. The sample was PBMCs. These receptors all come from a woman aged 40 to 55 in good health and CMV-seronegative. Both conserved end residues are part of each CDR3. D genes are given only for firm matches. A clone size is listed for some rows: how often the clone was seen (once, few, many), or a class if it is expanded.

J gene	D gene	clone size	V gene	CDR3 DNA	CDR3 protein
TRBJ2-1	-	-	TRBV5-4	TGTGCCAGCAGCTTGAGCCCGGGGTCCTACAATGAGCAGTTCTTC	CASSLSPGSYNEQFF
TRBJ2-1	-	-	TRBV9	TGTGCCAGCAGCGTAGACTCCAATGAGCAGTTCTTC	CASSVDSNEQFF
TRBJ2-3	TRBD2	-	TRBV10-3	TGTGCCATCAGCCCAATTACAGGGACTAGCGGAGTGGCAGATACGCAGTATTTT	CAISPITGTSGVADTQYF
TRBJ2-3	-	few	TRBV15	TGTGCCACCAGCAGAGATCCCACAGTGGGAGATACGCAGTATTTT	CATSRDPTVGDTQYF
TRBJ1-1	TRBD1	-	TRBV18	TGTGCCAGCTCACCCGGACAGGGCCTTACTGAAGCTTTCTTT	CASSPGQGLTEAFF
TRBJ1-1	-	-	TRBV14	TGTGCCAGCAGCCAAGATCTACTCGGTGAAGCTTTCTTT	CASSQDLLGEAFF
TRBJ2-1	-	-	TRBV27	TGTGCCAGCAGTTCACAGGGCCGGGACAATGAGCAGTTCTTC	CASSSQGRDNEQFF
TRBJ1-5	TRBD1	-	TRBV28	TGTGCCAGCACCAGACAGGGCCTTAGGGAAGGCAATCAGCCCCAGCATTTT	CASTRQGLREGNQPQHF
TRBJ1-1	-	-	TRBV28	TGTGCCAGCAGGCCGGGACCTAAGATCACGAGCCAGGGGGCTTTCTTT	CASRPGPKITSQGAFF
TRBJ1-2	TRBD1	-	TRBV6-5	TGTGCCAGCAGTTCCTCTGGGACAGAATATGGCTACACCTTC	CASSSSGTEYGYTF
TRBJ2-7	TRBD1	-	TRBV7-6	TGTGCCAGCAGCCAAAAGGACAGGGGCCACGAGCAGTACTTC	CASSQKDRGHEQYF
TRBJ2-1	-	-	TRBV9	TGTGCCAGCAGCGTAGGGACAGTCCACAATGAGCAGTTCTTC	CASSVGTVHNEQFF
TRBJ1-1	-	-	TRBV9	TGTGCCAGCAGCGTCACTACCACTTCCGAAGCTTTCTTT	CASSVTTTSEAFF